This T cell receptor (beta chain) was recovered during a study of shared T cell receptors in the human thymus. Sequencing used immunoSEQ multiplex PCR; TCRdb keeps in-frame clones, though not all of them. The sample yields about 500,000 clones, 70% to 80% seen once. V was shortened by 5 bases and J by 4 bases, with 18 bases between the two germline ends. This CDR3 comprises 15 residues. Germline V gene lookup returns CDR1 MDHEN and CDR2 SYDVKM. This sample also belongs to another study, concerning human thymus T cells.

The chain uses TRBV28 and TRBJ2-7; D may be TRBD1 (6 bases). The receptor comes from a boy under two years old with a congenital heart defect. Material: thymocytes. The CDR3: CASSPPWGQGYEQYF. CDR3 sequence (DNA): TGTGCCAGCAGTCCCCCGTGGGGGCAAGGATACGAGCAGTACTTC. Filled out from reference TRBV28 and TRBJ2-7, the complete variable domain reads DVKVTQSSRYLVKRTGEKVFLECVQDMDHENMFWYRQDPGLGLRLIYFSYDVKMKEKGDIPEGYSVSREKKERFSLILESASTNQTSMYLCASSPPWGQGYEQYFGPGTRLTVT.